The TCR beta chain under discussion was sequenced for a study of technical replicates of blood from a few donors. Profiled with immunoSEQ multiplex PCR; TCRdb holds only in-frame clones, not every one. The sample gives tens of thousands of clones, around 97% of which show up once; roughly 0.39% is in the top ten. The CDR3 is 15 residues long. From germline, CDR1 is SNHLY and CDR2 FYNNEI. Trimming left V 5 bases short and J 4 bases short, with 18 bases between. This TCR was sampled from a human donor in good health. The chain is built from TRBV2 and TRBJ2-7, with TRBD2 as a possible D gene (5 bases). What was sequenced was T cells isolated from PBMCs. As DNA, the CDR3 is TGTGCCAGCAGTTCGCCAAGCGGAAGAGGATACGAGCAGTACTTC. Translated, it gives CASSSPSGRGYEQYF.